Included here is one TCR beta chain sequence, with context. The sample originates from a study of blood T cell repertoires in COVID-19. Across the whole study: Whether acute or convalescent, the COVID-19 samples came from the United States, Italy and Spain.

Generated by immunoSEQ multiplex PCR, the TCRdb table keeps only in-frame clones and is missing some. The profile shows more than 200,000 clones, 84% of them singletons. The origin of this receptor is a man between 60 and 75 years old with acute or convalescent COVID-19. The sample was peripheral blood.

The CDR3 coding sequence is TGTGCCAGCAGTTACTCTTCGGGACTAGCGGGATCTACCCAGTACTTC. This gives the protein CASSYSSGLAGSTQYF. The V gene is TRBV6-5, the J gene TRBJ2-5, with TRBD2 matching 13 bases. Trimming at V came to 0 bases and at J to 8 bases, leaving 6 bases not matched to a gene. Germline V lookup: CDR1 MNHEY, CDR2 SVGAGI. This CDR3 is built from 16 residues.